These 29 T cell receptor beta chains came from one sample sequenced in a study of cytomegalovirus exposure and HLA in healthy donors. The data were produced by immunoSEQ multiplex PCR, yet TCRdb's version contains in-frame clones alone and is incomplete. The sample lists some 200,000 clones, about 89% occurring once. Sequencing input: PBMCs. These receptors originate from a man younger than 45 in good health and CMV-seropositive.

This chain connects TRBV6-5 to TRBJ2-7; D might be TRBD1 (6 bases). Trimming cost V 6 bases and J 2 bases, with 11 bases left between them. Germline values: CDR1 MNHEY, CDR2 SVGAGI. The CDR3 is made up of 13 amino acids. In DNA, the CDR3 is TGTGCCAGCAGCCGCAGGGGCCCCTACGAGCAGTACTTC. This codes for CASSRRGPYEQYF.

This clone was seen only once. The CDR3, as DNA: TGTGCCAGCAGCTCAAAGGCAGGGGAATCCAATCAGCCCCAGCATTTT. Its translation is CASSSKAGESNQPQHF. V gene TRBV7-9 combines with J gene TRBJ1-5; tentatively, D is TRBD1 (6 bases). Deletions cut 4 bases from V and 3 bases from J, with 16 bases between. CDR1 and CDR2 from the germline V gene are SEHNR and FQNEAQ (reference sequence). The CDR3 loop spans 16 amino acids.

J is TRBJ1-4 and V is TRBV4-1; D gene uncertain. Germline V gene data show CDR1 as MGHRA and CDR2 as YSYEKL. Trimming shortened V by 3 bases and J by 3 bases, and 8 bases separated the two germline ends. The CDR3 has 14 residues. The CDR3 sequence: CASSHRVPNEKLFF. DNA of the CDR3: TGCGCCAGCAGCCACCGGGTCCCTAATGAAAAACTGTTTTTT.

The V and J genes are TRBV9 and TRBJ2-3, with a tentative D call TRBD2 (6 bases). Trimming pared 1 base from V and 0 bases from J, leaving 9 bases between. The CDR3 is 15 amino acids. Germline CDR1 reads SGDLS; CDR2 reads YYNGEE. This CDR3 is CASSVNGRSTDTQYF. As DNA, the CDR3 is TGTGCCAGCAGCGTAAACGGGAGAAGCACAGATACGCAGTATTTT.

The CDR3 here is CASSLAGSNEQYF. The DNA for the CDR3 is TGTGCCAGCAGCTTAGCAGGGAGTAACGAGCAGTACTTC. The chain combines TRBV11-2 with TRBJ2-7; the D call may be TRBD1 or TRBD2 (5 bases each). The germline V gene has CDR1 SGHAT and CDR2 FQNNGV. Trimming left V 1 base short and J 5 bases short, with 9 bases between. The CDR3 length is 13 residues.

This clone occurred once. This chain joins TRBV2 and TRBJ1-5; D ambiguous. Germline V gives CDR1 SNHLY, CDR2 FYNNEI. This CDR3 is 14 amino acids long. V was clipped by 3 bases and J by 1 base, with 7 bases between them. This CDR3 is CASSEAMSNQPQHF. The CDR3 region has the DNA TGTGCCAGCAGTGAGGCAATGAGCAATCAGCCCCAGCATTTT. The full variable domain, rest sourced from reference TRBV2 and TRBJ1-5, is EPEVTQTPSHQVTQMGQEVILRCVPISNHLYFYWYRQILGQKVEFLVSFYNNEISEKSEIFDDQFSVERPDGSNFTLKIRSTKLEDSAMYFCASSEAMSNQPQHFGDGTRLSIL.

The chain couples TRBV9 to TRBJ2-2; D remains ambiguous. Trimming took 2 bases from V and 3 from J, leaving 11 bases between them. CDR1 is SGDLS, CDR2 YYNGEE, per germline. This CDR3 spans 15 amino acids. CDR3 sequence: CASSVGYRDTGELFF. For the CDR3, the DNA is TGTGCCAGCAGCGTGGGGTACCGGGACACCGGGGAGCTGTTTTTT. Drawing the rest from reference TRBV9 and TRBJ2-2, the complete variable domain is DSGVTQTPKHLITATGQRVTLRCSPRSGDLSVYWYQQSLDQGLQFLIQYYNGEERAKGNILERFSAQQFPDLHSELNLSSLELGDSALYFCASSVGYRDTGELFFGEGSRLTVL.

This clone was seen a single time. This chain uses TRBV7-9 with TRBJ1-4; 7 positions agree with TRBD1. V was pared by 4 bases and J by 6 bases, with 5 bases of the junction left unmatched. The CDR3 is made up of 14 amino acids. The V gene's germline CDR1 is SEHNR and CDR2 FQNEAQ (reference sequence). The DNA of the CDR3 is TGTGCCAGCAGCTGGGGACAGCAGGATGAAAAACTGTTTTTT. It is translated as CASSWGQQDEKLFF.

This chain connects TRBV7-9 to TRBJ1-5; no definite D call. CDR1 and CDR2 (germline): SEHNR, FQNEAQ (reference sequence). V was clipped by 5 bases and J by 0 bases, with 8 bases between them. The CDR3 runs 14 residues. CDR3 region: CASSHDGSNQPQHF. The CDR3, as DNA: TGTGCCAGCAGCCATGACGGTAGCAATCAGCCCCAGCATTTT. The full variable domain, in which reference TRBV7-9 and TRBJ1-5 provide the parts outside the CDR3, is DTGVSQNPRHKITKRGQNVTFRCDPISEHNRLYWYRQTLGQGPEFLTYFQNEAQLEKSRLLSDRFSAERPKGSFSTLEIQRTEQGDSAMYLCASSHDGSNQPQHFGDGTRLSIL.

The chain couples TRBV20-1 to TRBJ1-2, with D hard to call. This CDR3 contains 11 residues. CDR1 DFQATT and CDR2 SNEGSKA come from the germline V gene (reference sequence). V was shortened by 1 base and J by 5 bases, with 5 bases between the two germline ends. CDR3 amino acids: CSARADYGYTF. The CDR3 DNA reads TGCAGTGCTAGAGCAGATTATGGCTACACCTTC.

The CDR3: CASSARQGSQETQYF. DNA for the CDR3: TGTGCCAGCAGTGCCCGACAGGGGAGCCAAGAGACCCAGTACTTC. The chain is built from TRBV6-1 and TRBJ2-5, with 8 positions matching TRBD1. V gave up 4 bases and J gave up 1 base; unmatched junction bases: 5. Germline V gene data show CDR1 as MNHNS and CDR2 as SASEGT. There are 15 residues in the CDR3.

The CDR3 reads CSVEPRGNTEAFF. The CDR3 DNA follows: TGCAGCGTTGAACCCAGGGGAAACACTGAAGCTTTCTTT. V gene TRBV29-1 combines with J gene TRBJ1-1; D possibly corresponds to TRBD1 (6 bases). CDR1 is SQVTM and CDR2 is ANQGSEA in the germline V gene. CDR3 size: 13 residues. With 2 bases removed from V and 2 bases from J, the gap between germline ends came to 9 bases.

The CDR3 loop is CASSQKIVTPVGYEQYF. CDR3 sequence (DNA): TGCGCCAGCAGCCAAAAGATCGTGACCCCCGTAGGATACGAGCAGTACTTC. The chain has TRBV4-1 and TRBJ2-7, with D uncertain. CDR3 size: 17 residues. CDR1 and CDR2 from the germline V gene are MGHRA and YSYEKL. V was pared by 2 bases and J by 4 bases, with 21 bases between.

The chain links TRBV28 to TRBJ2-1; 9 bases map to TRBD1. Losses at the gene ends were 4 bases for V and 2 bases for J; bases not matched to a gene: 0. This CDR3 comprises 14 residues. CDR1 is MDHEN and CDR2 is SYDVKM in the germline V gene. CDR3 residues: CASSYRGPYNEQFF. CDR3 nucleotides: TGTGCCAGCAGTTACAGGGGGCCCTACAATGAGCAGTTCTTC.

This chain uses TRBV28 with TRBJ2-7; D remains ambiguous. V was pared by 8 bases and J by 2 bases, with 10 bases between. CDR1 MDHEN and CDR2 SYDVKM come from the germline V gene. The CDR3 extends over 12 amino acids. The CDR3 protein is CASGTVAYEQYF. The CDR3, as DNA: TGTGCCAGCGGTACCGTCGCCTACGAGCAGTACTTC.

This chain connects TRBV30 to TRBJ1-1, with 7 nucleotides matching TRBD1. Germline lookup yields CDR1 GTSNPN and CDR2 SVGIG (reference sequence). Trimming took 3 bases from V and 1 from J; bases not matched to a gene: 11. The CDR3 is 16 amino acids. CDR3 sequence reads: CAWSGGLGGWNTEAFF. CDR3 sequence (DNA): TGTGCCTGGAGCGGGGGGCTAGGGGGCTGGAACACTGAAGCTTTCTTT.

V usage is TRBV30 and J usage is TRBJ1-1; D is unclear. Trimming stripped 5 bases from V and 3 bases from J, with 13 bases between. Germline CDR1 and CDR2: GTSNPN and SVGIG (reference sequence). The CDR3 length is 13 residues. In DNA form, the CDR3 reads TGTGCCTGGGTTAGCCACGAGGACACTGAAGCTTTCTTT. As protein: CAWVSHEDTEAFF.

This chain uses TRBV25-1 with TRBJ2-5, with D unresolved. The germline V and J ends were trimmed by 0 bases and 1 base, with 12 bases remaining between them. The V gene's germline CDR1 is MGHDK and CDR2 SYGVNS. The CDR3 has 16 amino acids. For the CDR3, the DNA is TGTGCCAGCAGTGAATATTTGAACTCAATCCAAGAGACCCAGTACTTC. Its protein is CASSEYLNSIQETQYF.

J is TRBJ1-5 and V is TRBV30; D ambiguous. The CDR3 sequence is 12 residues long. V lost 4 bases, J lost 2 bases, and 6 bases lay in between. Looked up from germline, CDR1 is GTSNPN and CDR2 is SVGIG (reference sequence). The CDR3 coding sequence is TGTGCCTGGAAATCCGGCAATCAGCCCCAGCATTTT. Its protein product is CAWKSGNQPQHF.

Written as DNA, the CDR3 is TGTGCCAGCAGTTCCCAGCCGGGACAGCTGCTCTACACCTTC. Translation gives CASSSQPGQLLYTF. The chain is built from TRBV27 and TRBJ1-2, with TRBD1 identical over 7 bases. Germline-derived CDR1 and CDR2 are MNHEY and SMNVEV (reference sequence). V dropped 4 bases and J dropped 10; count of bases not matched to a gene: 12. The CDR3 consists of 14 residues.

This sequence joins TRBV28 and TRBJ1-2, with 9 bases identical to TRBD1. Trimming cost V 4 bases and J 5 bases; bases outside gene matches: 11. CDR1 MDHEN and CDR2 SYDVKM come from the germline V gene. CDR3 size: 16 residues. The CDR3 here is CASSSHGTGTRYGYTF. CDR3 in DNA: TGTGCCAGCAGTTCACACGGGACAGGGACTCGTTATGGCTACACCTTC.

V usage is TRBV29-1 and J usage is TRBJ2-6; D not resolved. V lost 7 bases, J lost 0 bases, and 16 bases lay in between. This CDR3 has 16 amino acids. Germline CDR1 reads SQVTM; CDR2 reads ANQGSEA. Here the CDR3 DNA reads TGCAGCGCTGGACCAGACGGTCCCTCTGGGGCCAACGTCCTGACTTTC. This sequence encodes CSAGPDGPSGANVLTF.

This sequence joins TRBV5-1 and TRBJ2-2, with D maybe TRBD2 (6 bases). The CDR3 length is 15 residues. Looked up from germline, CDR1 is SGHRS and CDR2 is YFSETQ. Between the trimmed V and J ends, which lost 4 bases and 6 bases, there was a span of 16 bases. The CDR3 loop is CASSRTTSLAGELFF. DNA of the CDR3: TGCGCCAGCAGCCGTACGACTAGTCTGGCCGGGGAGCTGTTTTTT.

The chain couples TRBV25-1 to TRBJ2-7; 8 bases fit TRBD1. The length of the CDR3 is 13 residues. After removal of 7 bases from V and 2 bases from J, the junction contained 4 bases not matched to a gene. Germline V gene sequence: CDR1 MGHDK, CDR2 SYGVNS. CDR3 nucleotide sequence: TGTGCCAGCATCGGACAGGGCCCCTACGAGCAGTACTTC. It translates to CASIGQGPYEQYF.

The chain joins TRBV7-2 to TRBJ2-7; a weak D match, TRBD2 (6 bases). V was cut by 1 base and J by 6 bases, with 22 bases left in between. Germline V CDR1 and CDR2: SGHTA, FQGNSA. CDR3 length: 17 amino acids. The CDR3 sequence is CASSLDGAGGAAREQYF. DNA of the CDR3: TGTGCCAGCAGCTTAGACGGGGCTGGAGGGGCGGCCCGCGAGCAGTACTTC.

This clone was found a few times. V usage is TRBV19 and J usage is TRBJ1-3; D uncertain. CDR3 size: 14 residues. Germline lookup yields CDR1 LNHDA and CDR2 SQIVND (reference sequence). Between the trimmed V and J ends, which lost 4 bases and 0 bases, there was a span of 7 bases. The CDR3 protein is CASSRADSGNTIYF. The CDR3 nucleotides are TGTGCCAGTAGTAGGGCAGACTCTGGAAACACCATATATTTT.

This chain links TRBV4-3 with TRBJ2-7, with D perhaps matching TRBD1 or TRBD2 (6 bases each). This CDR3 has 20 amino acids. The germline gives CDR1 LGHNA, CDR2 YSLEER. V gave up 4 bases and J gave up 2 bases, with 30 bases separating them. The CDR3 bases are TGCGCCAGCAGCCGCCTTACGCGGGCCCGTGGAGGGGGGCCTCCCTACGAGCAGTACTTC. This sequence encodes CASSRLTRARGGGPPYEQYF.

The CDR3 DNA follows: TGTGCCAGCAGTTTACAGGGACGTCAGCCCCAGCATTTT. Translation gives CASSLQGRQPQHF. This rearrangement joins TRBV27 to TRBJ1-5; D may be TRBD1 (5 bases). From germline, CDR1 is MNHEY and CDR2 SMNVEV (reference sequence). Trimming stripped 2 bases from V and 6 bases from J, with 8 bases between. The length of the CDR3 is 13 residues.

The chain couples TRBV6-5 to TRBJ2-2; no definite D call. Germline V gene data show CDR1 as MNHEY and CDR2 as SVGAGI. The CDR3 has 13 residues. V dropped 4 bases and J dropped 6 bases, with 9 bases sitting between them. The CDR3 DNA follows: TGTGCCAGCAGTTTAGTGGAACCCGGGGAGCTGTTTTTT. Translated: CASSLVEPGELFF.